This T cell receptor beta chain comes out of a study of cytomegalovirus exposure and HLA in healthy donors. Study summary: About 85 million unique TCRs from HLA-typed donors were held in an early release of data.

Overall study results and limits: A highly shared variant cluster was judged a likely technical artifact.

This clone was counted once. Antigen unknown. The PCR made use of 60 Vbeta and 13 Jbeta primers. Method: immunoSEQ multiplex PCR; TCRdb's copy keeps in-frame clones and lacks some. The sample contains 150,000 to 200,000 clones, about 69% of which appear only once. The V and J ends lost 2 bases and 1 base respectively, with 11 bases between them. There are 15 residues in the CDR3. The germline V gene has CDR1 SGHTA and CDR2 FQGNSA. In nominal health when sampled, donors likely had unrecorded immune exposures nonetheless. The material sequenced was PBMCs. This receptor was identified in a human donor in good health. This chain joins TRBV7-2 and TRBJ1-1; no definite D call. CDR3 sequence reads: CASSLSSSPNTEAFF. The CDR3 coding sequence is TGTGCCAGCAGCTTATCAAGTAGTCCGAACACTGAAGCTTTCTTT.